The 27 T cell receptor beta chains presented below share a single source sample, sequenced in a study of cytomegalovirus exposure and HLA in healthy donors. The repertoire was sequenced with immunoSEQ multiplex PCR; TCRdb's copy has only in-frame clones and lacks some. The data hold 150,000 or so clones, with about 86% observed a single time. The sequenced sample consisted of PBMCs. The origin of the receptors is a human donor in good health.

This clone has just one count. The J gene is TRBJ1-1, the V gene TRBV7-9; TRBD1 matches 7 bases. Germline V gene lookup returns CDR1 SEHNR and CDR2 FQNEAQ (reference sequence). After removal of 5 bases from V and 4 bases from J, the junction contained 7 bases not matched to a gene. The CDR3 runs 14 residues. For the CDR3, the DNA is TGTGCCAGCAGCGATCGACAGGGCGCCACTGAAGCTTTCTTT. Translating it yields CASSDRQGATEAFF.

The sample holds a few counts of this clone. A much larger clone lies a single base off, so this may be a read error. In DNA form, the CDR3 reads TGTGCCAGCAGCTTGGACAGTTACACTGAAGCTTTCTTT. Amino acid sequence: CASSLDSYTEAFF. V usage is TRBV5-6 and J usage is TRBJ1-1; no clear D. CDR3 length: 13 amino acids. Germline CDR1 SGHDT, CDR2 YYEEEE. V lost 0 bases and J lost 3, with 6 bases in between.

DNA for the CDR3: TGTGCCAGCAGCGTTACGGGGAACTATGGCTACACCTTC. Protein sequence: CASSVTGNYGYTF. The genes are TRBV5-6 and TRBJ1-2; D ambiguous. CDR3 length: 13 amino acids. Germline V gene lookup returns CDR1 SGHDT and CDR2 YYEEEE. Trimming shortened V by 4 bases and J by 2 bases, and 9 bases separated the two germline ends. The entire variable domain, with the rest obtained from reference TRBV5-6 and TRBJ1-2, is as follows: DAGVTQSPTHLIKTRGQQVTLRCSPKSGHDTVSWYQQALGQGPQFIFQYYEEEERQRGNFPDRFSGHQFPNYSSELNVNALLLGDSALYLCASSVTGNYGYTFGSGTRLTVV.

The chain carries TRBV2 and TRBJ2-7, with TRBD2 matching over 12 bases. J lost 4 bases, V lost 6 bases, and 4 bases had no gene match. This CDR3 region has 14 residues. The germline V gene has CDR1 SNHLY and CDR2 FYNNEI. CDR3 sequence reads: CASRLAGGPYEQYF. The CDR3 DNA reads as TGTGCCAGCAGGCTAGCGGGAGGGCCTTACGAGCAGTACTTC.

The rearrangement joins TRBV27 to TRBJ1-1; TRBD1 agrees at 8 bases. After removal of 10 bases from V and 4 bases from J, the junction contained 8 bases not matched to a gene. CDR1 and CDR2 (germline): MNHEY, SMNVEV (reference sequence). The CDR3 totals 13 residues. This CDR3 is CATSSTGGTEAFF. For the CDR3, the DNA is TGTGCCACTTCTTCTACAGGGGGCACTGAAGCTTTCTTT.

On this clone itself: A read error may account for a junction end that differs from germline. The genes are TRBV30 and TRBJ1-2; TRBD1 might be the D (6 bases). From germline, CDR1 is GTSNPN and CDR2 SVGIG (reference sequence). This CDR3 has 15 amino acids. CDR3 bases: TGTGCATGGACAGCTGGTGGACAGCTTAACTATGGCTACACCTTC. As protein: CAWTAGGQLNYGYTF.

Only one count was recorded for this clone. Here the CDR3 DNA reads TGTGCCACCAGCGGAGGGAGAAAAAGCAATCAGCCCCAGCATTTT. Encoded protein: CATSGGRKSNQPQHF. The chain joins TRBV15 to TRBJ1-5; D gene unclear. This CDR3 is 15 amino acids long. V was shortened by 5 bases and J by 1 base, with 12 bases between the two germline ends. Per germline, CDR1 LNHNV and CDR2 YYDKDF (reference sequence).

CDR3 nucleotides: TGTGCCAGCAGCTTTCTGGCGACCCAGTACTTC. It specifies CASSFLATQYF. The V gene is TRBV7-8, the J gene TRBJ2-5, with D uncertain. The germline CDR1 and CDR2 sequences are SGHVS and FQNEAQ. The CDR3 covers 11 residues. Trimming pared 3 bases from V and 7 bases from J, leaving 6 bases between.

For the CDR3, the DNA is TGTGCCAGCAGGAGGCTGATGAACACTGAAGCTTTCTTT. Amino acid sequence: CASRRLMNTEAFF. The chain combines TRBV6-5 with TRBJ1-1, with unresolved D. Germline V gene data show CDR1 as MNHEY and CDR2 as SVGAGI. V lost 6 bases, J lost 0 bases, and 8 bases lay in between. The CDR3 has 13 residues.

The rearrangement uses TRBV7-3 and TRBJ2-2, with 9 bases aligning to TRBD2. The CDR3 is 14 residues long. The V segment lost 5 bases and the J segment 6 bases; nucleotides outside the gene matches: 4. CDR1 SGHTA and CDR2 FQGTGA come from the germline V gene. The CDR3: CASSPRLAAGELFF. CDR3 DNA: TGTGCCAGCAGCCCAAGACTAGCGGCCGGGGAGCTGTTTTTT.

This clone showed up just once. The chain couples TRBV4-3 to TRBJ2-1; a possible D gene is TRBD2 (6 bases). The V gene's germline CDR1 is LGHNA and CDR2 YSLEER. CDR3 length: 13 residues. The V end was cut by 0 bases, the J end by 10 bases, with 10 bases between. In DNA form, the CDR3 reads TGCGCCAGCAGCCAAGATTCGGCGGGGGAGCAGTTCTTC. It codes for CASSQDSAGEQFF.

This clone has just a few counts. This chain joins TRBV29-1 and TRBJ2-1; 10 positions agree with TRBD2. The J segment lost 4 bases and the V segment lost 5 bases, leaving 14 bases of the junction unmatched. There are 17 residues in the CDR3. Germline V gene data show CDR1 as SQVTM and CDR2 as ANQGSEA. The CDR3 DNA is TGCAGCGTTCTTTCTAGCGGGAGCGCGTTCATATACAATGAGCAGTTCTTC. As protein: CSVLSSGSAFIYNEQFF.

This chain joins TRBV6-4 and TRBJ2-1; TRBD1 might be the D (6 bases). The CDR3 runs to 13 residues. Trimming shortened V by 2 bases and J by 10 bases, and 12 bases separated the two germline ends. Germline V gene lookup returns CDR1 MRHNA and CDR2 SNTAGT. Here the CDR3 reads CASSDGGGREQFF. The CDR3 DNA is TGTGCCAGCAGTGACGGGGGCGGACGAGAGCAGTTCTTC.

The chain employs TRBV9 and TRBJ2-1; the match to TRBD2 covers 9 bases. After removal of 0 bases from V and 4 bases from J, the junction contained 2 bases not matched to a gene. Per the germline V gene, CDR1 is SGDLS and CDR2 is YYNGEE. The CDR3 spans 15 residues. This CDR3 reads CASSVVSGGYNEQFF. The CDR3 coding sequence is TGTGCCAGCAGCGTAGTAAGCGGGGGGTACAATGAGCAGTTCTTC.

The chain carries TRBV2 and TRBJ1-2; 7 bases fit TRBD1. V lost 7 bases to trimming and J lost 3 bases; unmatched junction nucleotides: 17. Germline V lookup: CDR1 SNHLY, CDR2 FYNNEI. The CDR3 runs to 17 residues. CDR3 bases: TGTGCCAGCACACCGCCCCCTGGACAGGAAATGGACTATGGCTACACCTTC. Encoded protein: CASTPPPGQEMDYGYTF.

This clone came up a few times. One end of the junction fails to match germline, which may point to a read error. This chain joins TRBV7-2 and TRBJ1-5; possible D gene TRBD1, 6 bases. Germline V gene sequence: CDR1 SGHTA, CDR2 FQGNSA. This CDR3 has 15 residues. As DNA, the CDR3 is TGTGCCAGCAGCTTAGCGCAGGACAGCAAACAGCCCCAGCATTTT. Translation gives CASSLAQDSKQPQHF. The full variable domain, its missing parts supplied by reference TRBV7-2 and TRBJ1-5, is GAGVSQSPSNKVTEKGKDVELRCDPISGHTALYWYRQSLGQGLEFLIYFQGNSAPDKSGLPSDRFSAERTGGSVSTLTIQRTQQEDSAVYLCASSLAQDSKQPQHFGDGTRLSIL.

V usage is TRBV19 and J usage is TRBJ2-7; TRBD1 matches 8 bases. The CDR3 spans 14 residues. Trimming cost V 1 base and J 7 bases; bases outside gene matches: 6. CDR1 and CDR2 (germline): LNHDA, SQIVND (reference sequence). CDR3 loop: CASSIGQGAREQYF. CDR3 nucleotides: TGTGCCAGTAGTATAGGGCAGGGGGCACGAGAGCAGTACTTC.

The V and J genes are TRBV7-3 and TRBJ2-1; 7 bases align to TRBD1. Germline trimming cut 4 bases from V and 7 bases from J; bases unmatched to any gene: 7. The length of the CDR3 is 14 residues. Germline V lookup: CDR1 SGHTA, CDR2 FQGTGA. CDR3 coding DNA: TGTGCCAGCAGCTATCGACAGGGTAGGAATGAGCAGTTCTTC. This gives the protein CASSYRQGRNEQFF. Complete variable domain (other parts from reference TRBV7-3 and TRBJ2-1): GAGVSQTPSNKVTEKGKYVELRCDPISGHTALYWYRQSLGQGPEFLIYFQGTGAADDSGLPNDRFFAVRPEGSVSTLKIQRTERGDSAVYLCASSYRQGRNEQFFGPGTRLTVL.

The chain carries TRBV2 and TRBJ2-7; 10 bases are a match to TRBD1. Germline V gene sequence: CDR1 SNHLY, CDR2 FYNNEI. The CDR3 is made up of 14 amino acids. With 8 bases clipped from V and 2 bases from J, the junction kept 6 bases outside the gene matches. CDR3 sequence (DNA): TGTGCCAGCCCGGACAGGGGGTACCCCTACGAGCAGTACTTC. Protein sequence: CASPDRGYPYEQYF.

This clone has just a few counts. The CDR3 nucleotides are TGTGCCAGTAGTATGGGGTCACTGCAGGGTACCGTAGCCAAAAACATTCAGTACTTC. This encodes CASSMGSLQGTVAKNIQYF. V gene TRBV19 combines with J gene TRBJ2-4; a possible D gene is TRBD1 (5 bases). Germline-derived CDR1 and CDR2 are LNHDA and SQIVND (reference sequence). CDR3 length: 19 amino acids. Between the trimmed V and J ends, which lost 3 bases and 0 bases, there was a span of 21 bases.

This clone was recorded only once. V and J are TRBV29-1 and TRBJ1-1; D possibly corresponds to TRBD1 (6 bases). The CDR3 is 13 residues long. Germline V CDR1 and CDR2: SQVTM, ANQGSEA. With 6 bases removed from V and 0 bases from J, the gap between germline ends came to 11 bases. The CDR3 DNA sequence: TGCAGCGTATGGACAGATTTGAACACTGAAGCTTTCTTT. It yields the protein CSVWTDLNTEAFF.

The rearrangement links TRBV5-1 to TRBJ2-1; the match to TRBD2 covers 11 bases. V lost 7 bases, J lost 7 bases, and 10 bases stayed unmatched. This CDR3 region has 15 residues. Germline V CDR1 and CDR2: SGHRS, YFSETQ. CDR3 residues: CASQLSGGARNEQFF. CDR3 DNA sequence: TGCGCCAGCCAACTTAGCGGGGGGGCTAGGAATGAGCAGTTCTTC.

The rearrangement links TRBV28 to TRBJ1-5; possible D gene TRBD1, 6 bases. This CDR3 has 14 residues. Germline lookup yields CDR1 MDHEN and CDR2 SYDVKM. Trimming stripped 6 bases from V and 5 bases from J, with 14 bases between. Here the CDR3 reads CASSHREFYQPQHF. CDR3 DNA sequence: TGTGCCAGCAGCCACAGGGAATTCTATCAGCCCCAGCATTTT.

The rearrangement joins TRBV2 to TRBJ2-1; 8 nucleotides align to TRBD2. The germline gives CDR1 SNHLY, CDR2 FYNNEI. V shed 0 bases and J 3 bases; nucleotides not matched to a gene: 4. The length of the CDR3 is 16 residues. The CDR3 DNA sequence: TGTGCCAGCAGTGAAGCGCTCGGGACTAGCTACAATGAGCAGTTCTTC. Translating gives CASSEALGTSYNEQFF. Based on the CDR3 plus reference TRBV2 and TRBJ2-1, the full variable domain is EPEVTQTPSHQVTQMGQEVILRCVPISNHLYFYWYRQILGQKVEFLVSFYNNEISEKSEIFDDQFSVERPDGSNFTLKIRSTKLEDSAMYFCASSEALGTSYNEQFFGPGTRLTVL.

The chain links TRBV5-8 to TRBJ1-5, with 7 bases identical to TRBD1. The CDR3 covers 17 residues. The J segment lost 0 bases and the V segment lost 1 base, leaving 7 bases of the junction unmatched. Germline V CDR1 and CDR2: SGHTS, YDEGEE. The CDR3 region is CASSLQQGSYSNQPQHF. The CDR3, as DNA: TGTGCCAGCAGCTTGCAACAGGGGAGTTATAGCAATCAGCCCCAGCATTTT.

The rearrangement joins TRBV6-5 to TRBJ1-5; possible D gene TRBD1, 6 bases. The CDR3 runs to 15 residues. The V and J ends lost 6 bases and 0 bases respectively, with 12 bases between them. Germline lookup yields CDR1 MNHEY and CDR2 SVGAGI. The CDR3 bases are TGTGCCAGCAGGAGATACAGGGTTAGCAATCAGCCCCAGCATTTT. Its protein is CASRRYRVSNQPQHF.

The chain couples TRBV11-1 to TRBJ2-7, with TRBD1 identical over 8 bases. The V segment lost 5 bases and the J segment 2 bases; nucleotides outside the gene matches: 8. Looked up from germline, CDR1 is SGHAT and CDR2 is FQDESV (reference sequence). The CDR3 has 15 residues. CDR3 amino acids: CASSLDRGGTYEQYF. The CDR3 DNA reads TGTGCCAGCAGCCTTGACAGGGGTGGGACCTACGAGCAGTACTTC.